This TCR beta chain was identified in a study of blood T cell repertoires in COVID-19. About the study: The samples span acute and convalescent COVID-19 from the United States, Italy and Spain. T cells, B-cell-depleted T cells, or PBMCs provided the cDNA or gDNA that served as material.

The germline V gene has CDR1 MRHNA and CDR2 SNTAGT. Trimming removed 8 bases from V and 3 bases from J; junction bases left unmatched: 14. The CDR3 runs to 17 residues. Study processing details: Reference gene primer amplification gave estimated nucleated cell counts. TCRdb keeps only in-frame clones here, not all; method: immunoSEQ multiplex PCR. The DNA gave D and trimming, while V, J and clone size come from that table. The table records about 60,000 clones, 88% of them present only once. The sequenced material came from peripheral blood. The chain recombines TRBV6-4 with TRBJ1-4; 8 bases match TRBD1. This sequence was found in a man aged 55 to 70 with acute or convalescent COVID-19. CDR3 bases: TGTGCCAGCCCTTCGGACAGGGCGTGTGCAGCTAATGAAAAACTGTTTTTT. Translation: CASPSDRACAANEKLFF.